Included here is one T cell receptor (beta chain) sequence, with context. Antigen unknown. Healthy Caucasians were all of the donors. TCRdb reprocessed the 5' RACE reads via MiXCR and lists one record per CDR3 protein. The sample gives around 480,000 distinct CDR3 sequences, approximately 15% of which show up once; around 0.52% is in the top ten. The V segment lost 6 bases and the J segment 2 bases; nucleotides outside the gene matches: 7. Germline V CDR1 and CDR2: DFQATT, SNEGSKA (reference sequence). This CDR3 comprises 13 residues. The sample originates from a study of identical twins. Points from the study as a whole: Insertions were fewer in abundant cord blood beta clonotypes, whereas memory repertoires showed none of this pattern. Modelling approaches yielded underestimates of out-of-frame TCR alpha sharing between monozygotic twins.

Another study also made use of these data, one on yellow fever vaccine responses in identical twins.

The specimen was CD4+ T cells sorted from blood. The clonotype comes from a woman aged 18 to 35 in good health. The V gene is TRBV20-1, the J gene TRBJ2-7; 7 bases map to TRBD2. The CDR3 region is CSAARDYPYEQYF. The CDR3 DNA reads as TGCAGTGCCGCCCGGGACTACCCCTACGAGCAGTACTTC.